The clone carrying this T cell receptor (beta chain) was picked up a small number of times. The antigen remains unidentified. This record comes from a study of T cell responses to AZD1222 COVID-19 vaccine. Points from the study as a whole: Only a handful of AZD1222 recipients, more than five in all, had baseline seropositivity. CD4 TCRs associated with vaccination spanned spike, dominating at 160-218 and 743-854. White British people made up most donors, females outnumbered males, and clonal diversity was possibly underestimated. Sampling that yielded the repertoires occurred only after the peak T cell response.

The CDR3 loop spans 15 amino acids. Only in-frame clones appear in the TCRdb table, and some are missing; sequencing was by immunoSEQ multiplex PCR. The sample yields over 130,000 clones, around 89% seen once. Sequences were derived from peripheral blood, sampled on day 0 of AZD1222 vaccination. This rearrangement joins TRBV21-1 to TRBJ2-7. TRBV21-1 has pseudogene status. The receptor was derived from an adult in good health. CDR3 protein: CASSTLRGAPYEQYF. CDR3 nucleotides: TGTGCCAGCAGCACTTTGAGGGGGGCCCCCTACGAGCAGTACTTC.